This T cell receptor beta chain was recorded in a study of blood T cell repertoires in COVID-19. Study at large: There were acute and convalescent COVID-19 samples, and they came from the United States, Italy and Spain. Sources were T cells, B-cell-depleted T cells, or PBMCs; the material itself was cDNA or gDNA.

In its sample, this clone was seen once. Authors' processing steps: Reference gene primer amplification in the assay estimated nucleated cell counts. Sequencing was performed with immunoSEQ multiplex PCR; in TCRdb, only in-frame clones are kept and a portion is missing. V, J and clone size derive from that table, while D and trimming were established from the DNA sequence. The sample shows about 290,000 clones, approximately 86% of them seen only once. Trimming left V 3 bases short and J 4 bases short, with 12 bases between. The CDR3 is 14 amino acids. Germline V CDR1 and CDR2: SGHDN, FVKESK. Sequenced input: peripheral blood. The source is a woman between 45 and 65 years old with active or convalescent COVID-19. This sequence joins TRBV14 and TRBJ1-2, with no clear D. The CDR3 is CASSHAGEVYGYTF. CDR3 sequence (DNA): TGTGCCAGCAGCCACGCCGGGGAAGTCTATGGCTACACCTTC.